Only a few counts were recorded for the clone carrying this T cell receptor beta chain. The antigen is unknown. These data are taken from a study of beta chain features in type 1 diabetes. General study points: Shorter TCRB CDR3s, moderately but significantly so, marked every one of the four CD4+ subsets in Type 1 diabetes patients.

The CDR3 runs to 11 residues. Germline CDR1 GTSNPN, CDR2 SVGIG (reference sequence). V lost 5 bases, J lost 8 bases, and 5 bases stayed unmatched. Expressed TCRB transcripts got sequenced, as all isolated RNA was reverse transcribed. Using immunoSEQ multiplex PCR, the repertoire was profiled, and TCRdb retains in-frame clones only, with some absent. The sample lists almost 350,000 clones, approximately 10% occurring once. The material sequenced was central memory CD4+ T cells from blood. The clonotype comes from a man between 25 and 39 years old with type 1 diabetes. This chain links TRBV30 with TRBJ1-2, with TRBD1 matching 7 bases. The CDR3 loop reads CAWGTGAGYTF. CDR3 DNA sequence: TGTGCCTGGGGAACAGGGGCGGGCTACACCTTC.